This T cell receptor (beta chain) was identified during a study of T cells after yellow fever vaccination. In the study overall: SMART-Seq v4 Ultra Low Input prepared libraries from low-cell fractions. Findings and limits, study-wide: Booster samples showed a return of most primary-vaccination clones (around 96% CD4, around 88% CD8). Overlap between CD4 and CD8 compartments was detected for a small share of clonotypes.

Germline V CDR1 and CDR2: SGHRS, YFSETQ. V was trimmed by 4 bases and J by 10 bases, leaving 12 bases between them. CDR3 size: 12 residues. TCR cDNA was made by 5'RACE template switching, adding a universal primer site and UMIs. TCRdb reanalysed the 5' RACE reads using MiXCR and keeps one entry per CDR3 protein. The table shows approximately 510,000 distinct CDR3 sequences, with about a fifth occurring only once. This clonotype appeared many times. Its antigen is undetermined. The V gene is TRBV5-1, the J gene TRBJ2-1; a weak D match, TRBD1 (6 bases). The clonotype comes from a man younger than 35 who received the YFV17D yellow fever vaccine. The starting material was PBMCs, obtained roughly 20 days after the first yellow fever vaccination. CDR3 protein: CASSGNRVEQFF. CDR3 sequence (DNA): TGCGCCAGCAGCGGCAACAGGGTCGAGCAGTTCTTC.